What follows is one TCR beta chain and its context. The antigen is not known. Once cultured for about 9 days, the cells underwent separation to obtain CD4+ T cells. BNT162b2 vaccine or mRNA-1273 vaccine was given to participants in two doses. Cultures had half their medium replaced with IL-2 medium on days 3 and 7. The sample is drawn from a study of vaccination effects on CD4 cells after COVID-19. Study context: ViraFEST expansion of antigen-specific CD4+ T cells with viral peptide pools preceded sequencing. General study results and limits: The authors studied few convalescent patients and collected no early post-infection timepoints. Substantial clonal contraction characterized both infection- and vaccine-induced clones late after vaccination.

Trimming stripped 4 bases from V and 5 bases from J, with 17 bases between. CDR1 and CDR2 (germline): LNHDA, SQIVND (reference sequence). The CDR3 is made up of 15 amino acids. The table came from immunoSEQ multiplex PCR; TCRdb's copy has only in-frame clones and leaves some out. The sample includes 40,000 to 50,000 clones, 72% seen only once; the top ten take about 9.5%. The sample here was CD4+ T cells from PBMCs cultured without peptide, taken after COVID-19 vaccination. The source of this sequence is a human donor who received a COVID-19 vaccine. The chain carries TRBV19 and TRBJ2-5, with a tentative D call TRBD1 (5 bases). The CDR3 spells CASSKAGHLRETQYF. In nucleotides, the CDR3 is TGTGCCAGTAGTAAGGCAGGGCACCTCCGGGAGACCCAGTACTTC.